A single sample gave rise to the 14 T cell receptor beta chains below, sequenced in a study of blood T cell repertoires in COVID-19. Sequenced by immunoSEQ multiplex PCR; TCRdb stores in-frame clones only, minus some. Here the sample spans fewer than 450,000 clones, approximately 88% being singletons. The material sequenced was peripheral blood. The receptors were sampled from a woman between 45 and 65 years old with COVID-19, enrolled during active disease.

This sequence joins TRBV7-9 and TRBJ2-1; the match to TRBD1 covers 7 bases. The CDR3 totals 16 residues. Looked up from germline, CDR1 is SEHNR and CDR2 is FQNEAQ (reference sequence). J lost 6 bases, V lost 5 bases, and 13 bases had no gene match. This CDR3 reads CASSGTRQGVFNEQFF. The CDR3, as DNA: TGTGCCAGCAGCGGCACACGCCAGGGGGTATTCAATGAGCAGTTCTTC.

This chain links TRBV28 with TRBJ1-2; maybe TRBD1 (6 bases). Germline-derived CDR1 and CDR2 are MDHEN and SYDVKM. CDR3 size: 15 residues. V was cut by 7 bases and J by 4 bases, with 19 bases left in between. The CDR3 protein is CASTQSGGGAYGYTF. CDR3 bases: TGTGCCAGCACCCAAAGCGGCGGGGGCGCCTATGGCTACACCTTC.

CDR3 amino acids: CASSLGPTGINEQFF. As DNA, the CDR3 is TGCGCCAGCAGCCTGGGACCGACTGGAATCAATGAGCAGTTCTTC. V and J are TRBV5-1 and TRBJ2-1; D is perhaps TRBD1 or TRBD2 (5 bases each). Germline CDR1 reads SGHRS; CDR2 reads YFSETQ. This CDR3 has 15 amino acids. V was clipped by 4 bases and J by 6 bases, with 17 bases between them.

This clone turned up a few times. V and J are TRBV6-5 and TRBJ1-1; possible D gene TRBD1, 6 bases. Per germline, CDR1 MNHEY and CDR2 SVGAGI. The CDR3 extends over 15 amino acids. Trimming took 4 bases from V and 1 from J, leaving 13 bases between them. CDR3 nucleotide sequence: TGTGCCAGCAGTTCCACGGGACACGCGAACACTGAAGCTTTCTTT. This translates into CASSSTGHANTEAFF.

The V gene is TRBV13, the J gene TRBJ2-5, with D maybe TRBD2 (6 bases). Deletions cut 5 bases from V and 2 bases from J, with 15 bases between. The CDR3 covers 15 residues. CDR1 and CDR2 from the germline V gene are PRHDT and FYEKMQ (reference sequence). CDR3 coding DNA: TGTGCCAGCAGCCCCAGGGTTGGGGGGCAAGAGACCCAGTACTTC. It encodes CASSPRVGGQETQYF.

This rearrangement joins TRBV11-2 to TRBJ2-7; D may be TRBD2 (6 bases). Germline lookup yields CDR1 SGHAT and CDR2 FQNNGV. V was shortened by 6 bases and J by 6 bases, with 21 bases between the two germline ends. The CDR3 is 15 amino acids. DNA of the CDR3: TGTGCCAGCAGAACGCCGGGACTGGGACCTACCGAGCAGTACTTC. Its protein product is CASRTPGLGPTEQYF.

A single count supports this clone. CDR3 sequence (DNA): TGCGCCAGCAGCTTGAGGACAGGCAATGGCTACACCTTC. Amino acid sequence: CASSLRTGNGYTF. The chain is built from TRBV5-1 and TRBJ1-2; 7 bases align to TRBD1. This CDR3 has 13 amino acids. V was pared by 1 base and J by 6 bases, with 3 bases of the junction left unmatched. Germline values: CDR1 SGHRS, CDR2 YFSETQ. The full variable domain, rest sourced from reference TRBV5-1 and TRBJ1-2, is KAGVTQTPRYLIKTRGQQVTLSCSPISGHRSVSWYQQTPGQGLQFLFEYFSETQRNKGNFPGRFSGRQFSNSRSEMNVSTLELGDSALYLCASSLRTGNGYTFGSGTRLTVV.

This chain connects TRBV2 to TRBJ1-5, with TRBD1 matching over 7 bases. In germline, CDR1 is SNHLY, CDR2 FYNNEI. The CDR3 loop spans 15 amino acids. V gave up 6 bases and J gave up 4 bases; unmatched junction bases: 9. CDR3 residues: CASRLPTGANQPQHF. CDR3 nucleotide sequence: TGTGCCAGCAGATTACCCACAGGGGCGAATCAGCCCCAGCATTTT.

V and J are TRBV14 and TRBJ1-1, with TRBD1 as a possible D gene (5 bases). This CDR3 comprises 15 residues. The V and J ends lost 0 bases and 4 bases respectively, with 12 bases between them. Germline CDR1 SGHDN, CDR2 FVKESK. CDR3 nucleotide sequence: TGTGCCAGCAGCCAAGAGTGGGGGGGGACCACTGAAGCTTTCTTT. Translated, it gives CASSQEWGGTTEAFF. Looking up the rest from reference TRBV14 and TRBJ1-1 gives the full variable domain: EAGVTQFPSHSVIEKGQTVTLRCDPISGHDNLYWYRRVMGKEIKFLLHFVKESKQDESGMPNNRFLAERTGGTYSTLKVQPAELEDSGVYFCASSQEWGGTTEAFFGQGTRLTVV.

In its sample, this clone was seen a few times. V and J are TRBV4-1 and TRBJ1-2, with D possibly TRBD1 on 5 matching bases. The CDR3 sequence is 13 residues long. Germline CDR1 MGHRA, CDR2 YSYEKL. Trimming cost V 2 bases and J 7 bases, with 11 bases left between them. The CDR3 reads CASSQSAQGGYTF. Written as DNA, the CDR3 is TGCGCCAGCAGCCAATCGGCTCAGGGTGGCTACACCTTC.

J is TRBJ2-2 and V is TRBV24-1; 8 nucleotides line up with TRBD1. Losses at the gene ends were 4 bases for V and 6 bases for J; bases not matched to a gene: 12. The V gene's germline CDR1 is KGHDR and CDR2 SFDVKD. The CDR3 consists of 17 residues. In DNA form, the CDR3 reads TGTGCCACCAGTGACTCGACAGGGGATCGCGGGGCCGGGGAGCTGTTTTTT. Translation gives CATSDSTGDRGAGELFF.

This clone is a singleton in its sample. This chain connects TRBV4-1 to TRBJ2-7, with D perhaps matching TRBD1 (5 bases). The CDR3 covers 15 residues. V was pared by 4 bases and J by 2 bases, with 15 bases between. Germline loops: CDR1 MGHRA, CDR2 YSYEKL. The CDR3 protein is CASSPGPQGAYEQYF. DNA of the CDR3: TGCGCCAGCAGCCCCGGCCCTCAGGGTGCCTACGAGCAGTACTTC.

The chain uses TRBV18 and TRBJ1-2; D is ambiguous. V was shortened by 2 bases and J by 3 bases, with 7 bases between the two germline ends. CDR3 length equals 13 residues. Per the germline V gene, CDR1 is KGHSH and CDR2 is LQKENI. CDR3 in DNA: TGTGCCAGCTCACCAGCGGGGTACTATGGCTACACCTTC. As protein: CASSPAGYYGYTF.

CDR3 DNA: TGTGCCAGCAGCTTTGCTAGCGCCCGCACAGATACGCAGTATTTT. The encoded protein is CASSFASARTDTQYF. This chain joins TRBV5-4 and TRBJ2-3; D is possibly TRBD2 (6 bases). The CDR3 is 15 residues long. V was pared by 2 bases and J by 1 base, with 11 bases between. CDR1 SGHNT and CDR2 YYREEE come from the germline V gene (reference sequence).